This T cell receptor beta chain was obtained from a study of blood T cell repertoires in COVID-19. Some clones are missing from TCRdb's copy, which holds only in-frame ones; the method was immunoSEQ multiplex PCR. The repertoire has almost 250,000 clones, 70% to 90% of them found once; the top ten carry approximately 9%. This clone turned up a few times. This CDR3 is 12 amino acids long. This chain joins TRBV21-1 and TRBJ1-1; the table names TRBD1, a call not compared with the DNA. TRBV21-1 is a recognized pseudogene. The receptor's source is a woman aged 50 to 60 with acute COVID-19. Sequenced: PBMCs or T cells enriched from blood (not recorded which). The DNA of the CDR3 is TGTGCCAGGGGACATCTGAACACTGAAGCTTTCTTT. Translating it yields CARGHLNTEAFF.